The sequence of this T cell receptor beta chain was determined in a study of identical twins. General study findings and limits: Out-of-frame alpha sequences shared by twins showed excess low generation probability. While abundant cord blood beta clonotypes carried fewer insertions, memory repertoires showed no such pattern.

In the case of this clonotype: Its antigen is not identified.

Template switching added a universal primer site; cDNA carried unique molecular identifiers. A single record per CDR3 protein comes from TCRdb applying MiXCR to the 5' RACE reads. This table holds 1,800,000 or so distinct CDR3 sequences, more than 30% found once. Only healthy Caucasians were included as donors. CDR1 and CDR2 (germline): MGHDK, SYGVNS. The CDR3 covers 17 residues. V was pared by 1 base and J by 5 bases, with 10 bases of the junction left unmatched. The gene calls are TRBV25-1 and TRBJ2-1; 8 nucleotides line up with TRBD1. The clonotype comes from a newborn girl in good health. Sample: cord blood. Written as DNA, the CDR3 is TGTGCCAGCAGTGAATGGACAGGGAGGACCACACACAATGAGCAGTTCTTC. As protein: CASSEWTGRTTHNEQFF.